This T cell receptor beta chain was recorded in a study of shared clonotypes between healthy human individuals. Positive CCR7 selection of CD45RO-negative cells yielded the naive CD8 cells, and terminally differentiated effector memory CD45RA+ cells were excluded. Whole-study results and caveats: Naive subsets generally had larger estimated richness than memory subsets.

With 0 bases clipped from V and 0 bases from J, the junction kept 2 bases outside the gene matches. Germline CDR1 reads MNHEY; CDR2 reads SMNVEV (reference sequence). This CDR3 has 15 amino acids. Turning to this clone: Its target is unknown. The same CDR3 can be traced to other DNA sequences in this sample.

Sequencing was performed with immunoSEQ multiplex PCR; in TCRdb, only in-frame clones are kept and a portion is missing. This sample has some 2,100,000 clones; approximately 94% occur once, and the top ten carry approximately 1.7%. The chain couples TRBV27 to TRBJ2-7, with TRBD1 matching 7 bases. Sequenced sample: naive CD8+ T cells from PBMCs. The TCR sequence derives from a man aged 18 to 29 in good health. Some clones in this sample may be carry-over from other donors' samples. CDR3 DNA sequence: TGTGCCAGCAGTTTATCTTGGGACAGCTCCTACGAGCAGTACTTC. This translates into CASSLSWDSSYEQYF.